The rows below give T cell receptor beta chains drawn from one sample of a study of control samples from healthy donors and cancer patients. Generated by immunoSEQ multiplex PCR, the TCRdb table keeps only in-frame clones and is missing some. The table shows some 200,000 clones, with roughly 94% occurring only once. Sequenced input: blood. Receptors were obtained from a man in his fifties in good health. Each CDR3 is given with its conserved first and last residue. For some rows the clone size is stated as once, few or many, or as a class when expanded; others skip it.

len,v_gene,abundance,CDR3aa
15,TRBV19,NA,CASTQRGGGDEKLFF
15,TRBV1,NA,CTSGLRDSMNTEAFF
13,TRBV28,NA,CASSLSVPYEQYF
14,TRBV2,NA,CASSQTPATDTQYF
15,TRBV3-1/TRBV3-2,NA,CASSHGSDPLGTQYF
16,TRBV5-1,NA,CASSSLQGLQGDTQYF
13,TRBV10-3,NA,CAITPGSNQPQHF
13,TRBV2,NA,CATSGESNQPQHF
13,TRBV5-1,NA,CASSLGRNTEAFF
12,TRBV6-5,NA,CASRKTDYGYTF
19,TRBV19,NA,CASSLSGTGALNFRNEQFF
13,TRBV13,NA,CASSFPGTDTQYF
13,TRBV12-3/TRBV12-4,NA,CACQRGRGYGYTF
15,TRBV7-8,NA,CASSPTGGFTGELFF
15,TRBV3-1/TRBV3-2,NA,CASSQVGTPGQKLFF
18,TRBV3-1/TRBV3-2,NA,CASSQVSRGLYHTDTQYF
16,TRBV11-2,NA,CASSSSWLAGANEQFF
16,TRBV7-9,NA,CASSLARGLSYNEQFF
17,TRBV3-1/TRBV3-2,NA,CASSPRMGSLGTGELFF
12,TRBV28,NA,CACRDLNQPQHF
11,TRBV20-1,NA,CSASDSNIQYF
15,TRBV6-4,few,CASSDSGGGADTQYF
16,TRBV5-1,NA,CASSLEESGKNTEAFF
15,TRBV7-2,NA,CASSLFPQGTGELFF
15,TRBV9,NA,CASSGRRVGADTQYF
12,TRBV3-1/TRBV3-2,NA,CASSQFRGGYTF